This T cell receptor beta chain was captured by sequencing in a study of CXCR3-negative and CXCR3-positive naive CD8 T cells. Overall study findings and caveats: TRBV-TRBJ usage was alike in naive CXCR3-negative and CXCR3-positive cells but differed in memory cells. Naive subsets had comparable surface CD5; TCR strength was inferred from TRB CDR3 properties. The level of CXCR3 expression partially decreased after cryopreservation; the majority of assays used fresh PBMCs. Much lower diversity was found in memory CD8+ cells, while both naive subsets had comparably high diversity.

CDR1 and CDR2 (germline): DFQATT, SNEGSKA (reference sequence). CDR3 size: 15 residues. With regard to this clonotype: Its antigen is undetermined.

UMI-tagged TRB cDNA libraries were built via 5' RACE. After re-calling the 5' RACE reads, TCRdb lists one entry per CDR3 protein, DNA absent. Its table records approximately 41,000 distinct CDR3 sequences. Source material: memory CD8+ T cells from blood. The chain recombines TRBV20-1 with TRBJ1-2. This receptor was taken from a human donor in good health. Some clones in this sample may be carry-over from other donors' samples. CDR3 amino acids: CSAEGEMEYNYGYTF.